This T cell receptor beta chain was obtained from a study of OX40 agonist ivuxolimab in advanced cancers. Study summary: Three patients responded partially, comprising one with hepatocellular carcinoma and two with cutaneous melanoma.

For this clone: What it binds is unknown. One end of the junction varies from germline; a read error may be responsible.

Produced via immunoSEQ multiplex PCR; TCRdb's table is partial and in-frame only. This repertoire shows 45,000 to 55,000 clones, 84% found once; its top ten account for 0.95% to 1.2%. Findings and caveats of the study: Normalized T-cell clonal expansion was also low in some nonresponders.

Sequences were derived from CD4+ or CD8+ T cells sorted from blood, sampled in a trial of the OX40 agonist ivuxolimab. The TCR was taken from an adult with an advanced solid tumor such as melanoma, head and neck, liver or kidney cancer.

CDR3 loop: CASSLNGYNQQFF. The CDR3 DNA follows: TGTGCCAGCAGTTTAAACGGTTACAATCAGCAGTTCTTC. The chain carries TRBV27 and TRBJ2-1, with D unclear. The CDR3 consists of 13 residues. From germline, CDR1 is MNHEY and CDR2 SMNVEV (reference sequence).